This T cell receptor (beta chain) is drawn from a study of cytomegalovirus exposure and HLA in healthy donors. It was with 60 Vbeta and 13 Jbeta primers that the PCR ran. Generated by immunoSEQ multiplex PCR, the TCRdb table keeps only in-frame clones and is missing some. This sample has 200,000 to 250,000 clones, with roughly 91% found just once. Concerning this clone itself: Its matching antigen is unknown.

V was clipped by 3 bases and J by 2 bases, with 13 bases between them. Looked up from germline, CDR1 is MNHNS and CDR2 is SASEGT. The CDR3 loop spans 15 amino acids. General study findings and limits: Fewer N-insertions than the roughly 630-donor mean were reportedly shown by an Asian-associated ancestry cluster in a later analysis. When a later analysis compared HLA-associated TCR beta chains with equally common others, the HLA-associated chains turned out to be more clonally expanded and to have lower generation probabilities. According to the study, approximately 150 TCR beta chains were cytomegalovirus-associated. Later analysis associated a missense DCLRE1C variant with TCR beta V- and J-gene trimming.

Source material: PBMCs. The receptor was derived from a young woman in good health and CMV-seronegative. The rearrangement uses TRBV6-1 and TRBJ1-2; TRBD1 is a possible D gene (6 bases). CDR3 loop: CASSDPGTLNYGYTF. In DNA, the CDR3 is TGTGCCAGCAGTGATCCGGGGACACTAAACTATGGCTACACCTTC.